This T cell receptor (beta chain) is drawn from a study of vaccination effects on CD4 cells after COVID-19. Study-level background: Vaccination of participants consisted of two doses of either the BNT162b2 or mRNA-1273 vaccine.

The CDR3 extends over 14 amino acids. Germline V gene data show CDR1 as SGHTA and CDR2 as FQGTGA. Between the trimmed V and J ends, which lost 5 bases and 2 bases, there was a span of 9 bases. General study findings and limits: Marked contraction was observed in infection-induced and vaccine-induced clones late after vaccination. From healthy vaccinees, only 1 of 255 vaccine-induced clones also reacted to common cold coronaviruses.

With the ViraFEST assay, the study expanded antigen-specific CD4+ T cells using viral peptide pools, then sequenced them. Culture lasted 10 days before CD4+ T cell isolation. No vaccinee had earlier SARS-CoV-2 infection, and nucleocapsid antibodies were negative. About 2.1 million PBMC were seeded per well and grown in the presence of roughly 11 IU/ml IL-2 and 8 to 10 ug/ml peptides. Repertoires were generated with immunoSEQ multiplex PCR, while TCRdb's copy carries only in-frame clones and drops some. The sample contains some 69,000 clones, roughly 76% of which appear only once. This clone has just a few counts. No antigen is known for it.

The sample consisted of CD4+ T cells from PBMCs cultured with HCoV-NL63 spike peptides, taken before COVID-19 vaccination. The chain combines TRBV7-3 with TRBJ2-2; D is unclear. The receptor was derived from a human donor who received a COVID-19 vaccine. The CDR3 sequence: CASSRGFNTGELFF. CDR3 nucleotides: TGTGCCAGCAGCCGAGGATTCAACACCGGGGAGCTGTTTTTT.